The present entry profiles one T cell receptor (beta chain) with its context. The record originates from a study of blood T cell repertoires in COVID-19. Study at large: Both acute and convalescent COVID-19 samples were obtained from the United States, Italy and Spain. T cells, B-cell-depleted T cells, or PBMCs supplied cDNA or gDNA.

Profiling relied on immunoSEQ multiplex PCR, and the TCRdb table lists in-frame clones only, not all of them. The profile covers 250,000 to 300,000 clones, with about nine tenths appearing a single time and 2% to 2.5% taken by the ten largest. Trimming took 4 bases from V and 7 from J, leaving 11 bases between them. The germline CDR1 and CDR2 sequences are KGHSH and LQKENI. The CDR3 has 13 residues. The origin of this receptor is a woman aged 45-65 years who had recovered from COVID-19. Sequenced: peripheral blood. The chain links TRBV18 to TRBJ2-1, with D possibly being TRBD1 (5 bases). The CDR3 bases are TGTGCCAGCTCACTTGATGCAGGGAATGAGCAGTTCTTC. Translated: CASSLDAGNEQFF. Full variable domain (outside the CDR3, taken from reference TRBV18 and TRBJ2-1): NAGVMQNPRHLVRRRGQEARLRCSPMKGHSHVYWYRQLPEEGLKFMVYLQKENIIDESGMPKERFSAEFPKEGPSILRIQQVVRGDSAAYFCASSLDAGNEQFFGPGTRLTVL.